This TCR beta chain comes out of a study of cytomegalovirus exposure and HLA in healthy donors (dated by TCRdb to 2015 to 2018). Background for the entire study: An earlier analysis of approximately 590 of the donors reported 250 to 300 Gb of sequence data and around 120 million unique TCR beta sequences from 190 million or so T cells. Around 330 gigabases of sequencing data and around 88 million unique TCR sequences made up an early release that covered several hundred HLA-typed donors. Among the roughly 430 genotyped donors, about 83% belonged to the genetic ancestry cluster associated with self-reported Caucasian donors. The aim of the study was to test whether cataloging public T cell receptors could identify signatures of past pathogen exposure. The T cell repertoires of some 670 subjects were profiled by immunosequencing and related to cytomegalovirus serostatus. Besides the first cohort of 666 subjects, a separate validation cohort made up of 95 to 150 different subjects was used. To predict cytomegalovirus infection status, the study brought together high-throughput TCR immunosequencing, statistical association of individual TCRs with disease status, and machine learning. A later analysis re-examined previously published TCR beta repertoires from just over 650 donors and added high-resolution HLA genotyping to investigate patterns of TCR occurrence. Rather than using new phenotypic data, the later analysis identified candidate immune exposures from TCR beta sequences and from how often those sequences occurred across donors. In an earlier analysis of a few hundred of the donors, high-throughput TCR beta sequencing was used to judge whether each TCR beta V gene segment behaved as functional or pseudogenic. Donor age, sex, ethnicity and CMV serostatus were compiled alongside the repertoire data. Genome-wide SNP genotypes for about 55% of the roughly 670 donors were used in a later genetic analysis, which treated that subset as a discovery cohort. Every repertoire in the discovery cohort had been generated on one and the same sequencing platform. HLA typing included class I and class II loci at four-digit resolution. The number of donors typed differed by locus, with roughly 629-640 for A, B, C, DRB1 and DQB1, around 500 for DQA1, over 600 for DPA1, and around 430 for DPB1. A few DR-DQ haplotypes were treated as single units for association and clustering because of strong linkage in the cohort. Across roughly 420 genotyped donors of the cohort, an average of about 220,000 unique TCR beta nucleotide sequences per donor were sequenced, and roughly 18% of those sequences were non-productive.

The cohort was made up of about 670 healthy bone marrow donors. All cohort members were sampled while nominally healthy, although unrecorded immune exposures were likely present. The donor was CMV seropositive and belonged to the group of some 290 seropositive cohort members. A peripheral blood sample was collected from each donor, and TCR beta sequencing was performed on peripheral blood mononuclear cells. Genomic DNA was extracted from the blood cell samples with the Qiagen DNeasy Blood Extraction Kit. Library preparation used the immunoSEQ multiplex PCR assay. A mixture of 60 forward primers for TCR Vbeta segments and 13 reverse primers for TCR Jbeta segments was used in the multiplex PCR. The CDR3 region of rearranged TCR beta genes was amplified from genomic DNA by a multiplex PCR assay. Amplified TCR beta libraries were sequenced as 87-base-pair reads on the Illumina HiSeq System. On the study's bioinformatics: A later analysis tallied around 82 million unique TCR beta chains across the 650 to 750 repertoires, and 10 million to 11 million of those chains were shared by two or more donors. To remove PCR and sequencing errors, raw reads were error-corrected and collapsed into unique sequences using a nearest-neighbor algorithm that merged closely related sequences. Alignment of CDR3 sequences to IMGT reference sequences was used to assign V, D and J gene segments. For a sequence to be retained, a match of at least six nucleotides to both a V gene segment and a J gene segment was required. Rearrangements were classified as productive when the CDR3 lacked stop codons and remained in frame with V and J, and all other rearrangements were classified as non-productive. CDR3 was defined by IMGT convention, running from the second conserved V-encoded cysteine to the conserved J-encoded phenylalanine. Sequences without an unambiguous match to a single V gene segment were excluded from the earlier analysis of about 600 of the donors. In an earlier analysis of approximately 610 of the donors, V segments were called functional above 56.7% productive rearrangements and were called segregating when the between-donor standard deviation exceeded 5%. A statistical classification framework was developed to diagnose cytomegalovirus status using the catalog of TCR beta chain sequences. V and J gene assignment, in a later analysis, came from comparing TCR nucleotide sequences with IMGT/GENE-DB human TR gene sequences. In a later analysis, CDR3 sequences and most-parsimonious VDJ recombination scenarios were assigned using the TCRdist pipeline. A later analysis defined each TCR beta chain by its CDR3 amino acid sequence plus V-gene family, and excluded reads lacking a unique V-gene family. In a later analysis, fewer than 650 highly shared, low-generation-probability nucleotide sequences were removed to address suspected cross-contamination and a sequencing artifact. In a later analysis, a clonal expansion index was calculated for each public chain from normalized within-repertoire ranks of inferred template counts. A later analysis computed generation probabilities with a VDJ recombination model fitted to out-of-frame rearrangements, and checked the results against IGoR. Hypergeometric tests were used in a later analysis to score TCR-TCR, TCR-HLA and TCR-CMV co-occurrence, with a repertoire-size bias correction applied to the TCR pairs. A later analysis estimated false discovery rates by permuting HLA or CMV assignments 20 times. A later analysis grouped co-occurring TCRs with DBSCAN, adding TCRdist sequence similarity when clustering within HLA-allele-positive subsets. Co-occurrence clustering excluded repertoires with fewer than 30,000 or more than 120,000 public chains, plus five with anomalous nucleotide sharing. In TCRdb, the immuneACCESS table is reduced to in-frame sequences with V and J assigned. These tables do not hold every clone; where another copy was compared, an unresolved V gene accounts for under half, and the others remain unexplained. V and J calls and clone size are copied from that table; D and trimming were computed from the DNA. This sample lists about 160,000 clones; approximately 81% were detected once. The ten most abundant clones make up 6.5% to 7.5% of the sample.

General findings and caveats noted by the study authors: A later analysis found that HLA-associated TCR beta chains were more clonally expanded and had lower generation probabilities than equally common non-associated chains. According to a later analysis, TCR association rates differed among HLA loci, with DRB1 alleles showing the most associated TCRs and HLA-C alleles showing the fewest. A few of the identified cytomegalovirus-associated TCR beta chains were confirmed in vitro to be specific for cytomegalovirus antigens. Presence/absence analyses assumed roughly uniform sequencing depth across donors, an assumption that may not hold. The only immune exposure information available for the cohort was CMV serostatus. Some IMGT-functional V segments, including TRBV6-2 and TRBV6-3, could not be told apart with the 87-base-pair reads, so those segments were excluded. Correlated functional status among segregating V segments might reflect linkage disequilibrium, but an unknown experimental factor could not be ruled out. In a later genetic analysis, fewer N-insertions in productive TCRs were reported among donors in an Asian-associated ancestry cluster than the approximately 670-donor mean. An association between a missense DCLRE1C variant and V-gene and J-gene trimming of TCR beta chains was found in a later genetic analysis and replicated in an independent cohort. Across donors, most TCR sequences were observed very rarely, whereas some public TCRs were present in many individuals. The cohort was sequenced for TCR beta chains only, and without alpha or paired-chain data the features that could be detected were limited. In a later analysis, several top co-occurrence clusters were reported to appear linked to parvovirus B19, influenza, CMV and Epstein-Barr virus. Assigning TCR associations to individual alleles was difficult when HLA alleles, especially DR and DQ, strongly co-occurred. In an earlier analysis of roughly 500 of the donors, most TCR beta V segments appeared in productive rearrangements about 87% or about 30% of the time, broadly matching IMGT annotations. The classifier was reported to diagnose cytomegalovirus status with high specificity and sensitivity in both the original and validation cohorts. Because HLA typing was unavailable for some donors at each locus, only the typed subset was used in association tests. The authors suggested that the approach could potentially be generalized to other disease states and immunological phenotypes. In a later analysis, some 17,000 TCR beta sequences were associated with specific HLA alleles at a false discovery rate of 0.05. A further reported finding was that TCR beta sequences accurately predicted the HLA-A and HLA-B alleles for most subjects in the first cohort. Because counts were too low, some 17 rarely observed V segments, including chromosome 9 orphons, were excluded from the earlier analysis of around 640 of the donors. A cluster of highly shared sequence variants was judged likely to be a technical artifact of the sequencing pipeline. The study gave a list of 150 to 200 TCR beta chains associated with cytomegalovirus. According to a later analysis, most CMV-associated TCR beta chains appeared to be HLA-restricted, and the HLA associations seemed to be driven largely by CMV exposure.

In regard to this clone: Its antigen is not yet known. Base quality data are lacking; no much larger clone is found one base away.

Taken from cysteine to phenylalanine, the CDR3 has 16 residues. Solely the CDR3 DNA is kept, with 48 bases framed from the first base. For CDR1 and CDR2, the germline V gene lists SGHVS and FQNEAQ. V lost 5 bases and J lost 3 bases; the stretch between them is 18 bases long. Sequenced: PBMCs. The chain is assembled from TRBV7-8 and TRBJ2-3, with the D gene too uncertain to name. This TCR was sampled from a woman aged 25 to 45 in good health and CMV-seropositive. CDR3 region: CASSPRKTTATDTQYF. The DNA reads as follows: TGTGCCAGCAGCCCCCGGAAAACAACAGCTACAGATACGCAGTATTTT.